This TCR beta chain was retrieved from a study of blood T cell repertoires in COVID-19. Whole-study context: T cells, B-cell-depleted T cells, or PBMCs supplied cDNA or gDNA.

Original analysis: Cell counts per sample came from amplifying reference gene primers. Clones were sequenced by immunoSEQ multiplex PCR, and TCRdb holds only the in-frame ones, with some missing. V and J calls plus clone size are reproduced from that table; the DNA served to infer D and trimming. The sample consists of 230,000 or so clones, about 80% of them appearing once. The germline gives CDR1 MNHEY, CDR2 SVGAGI. J lost 2 bases, V lost 8 bases, and 5 bases had no gene match. This CDR3 is 13 amino acids long. The rearrangement links TRBV6-5 to TRBJ1-2; 7 positions agree with TRBD1. The sample consisted of PBMCs or T cells enriched from blood (not recorded which). This clonotype was sampled from a man in his forties or fifties who had recovered from COVID-19. The CDR3 loop reads CASWKGANYGYTF. The CDR3 DNA reads as TGTGCCAGCTGGAAGGGGGCCAACTATGGCTACACCTTC.